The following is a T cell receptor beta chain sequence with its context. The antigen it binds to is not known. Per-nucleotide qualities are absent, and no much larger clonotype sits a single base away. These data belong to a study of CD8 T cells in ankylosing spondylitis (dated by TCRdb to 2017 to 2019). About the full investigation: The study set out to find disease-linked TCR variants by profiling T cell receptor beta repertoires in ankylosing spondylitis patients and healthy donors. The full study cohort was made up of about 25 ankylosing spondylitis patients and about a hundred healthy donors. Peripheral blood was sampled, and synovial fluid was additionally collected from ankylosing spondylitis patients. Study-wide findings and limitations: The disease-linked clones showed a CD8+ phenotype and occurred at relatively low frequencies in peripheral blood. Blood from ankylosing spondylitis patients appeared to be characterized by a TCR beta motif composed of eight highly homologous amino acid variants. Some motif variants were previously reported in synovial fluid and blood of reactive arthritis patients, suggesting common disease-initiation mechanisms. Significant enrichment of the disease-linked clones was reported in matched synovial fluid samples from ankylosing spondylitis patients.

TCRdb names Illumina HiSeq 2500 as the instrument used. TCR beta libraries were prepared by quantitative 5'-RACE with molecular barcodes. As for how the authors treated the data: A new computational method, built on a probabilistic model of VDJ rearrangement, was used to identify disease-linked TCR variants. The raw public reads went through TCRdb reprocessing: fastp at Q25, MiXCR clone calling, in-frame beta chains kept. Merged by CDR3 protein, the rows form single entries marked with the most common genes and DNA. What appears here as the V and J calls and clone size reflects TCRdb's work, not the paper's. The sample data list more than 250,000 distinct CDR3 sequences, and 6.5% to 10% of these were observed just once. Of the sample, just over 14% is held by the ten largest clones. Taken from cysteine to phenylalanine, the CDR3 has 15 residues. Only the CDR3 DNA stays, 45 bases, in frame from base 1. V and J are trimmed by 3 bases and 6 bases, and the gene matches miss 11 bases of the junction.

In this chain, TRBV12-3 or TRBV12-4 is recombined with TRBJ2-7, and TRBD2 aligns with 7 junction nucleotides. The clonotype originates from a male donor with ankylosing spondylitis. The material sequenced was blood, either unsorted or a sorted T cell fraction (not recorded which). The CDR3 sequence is CASSLGGARPREQYF. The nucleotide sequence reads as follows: TGTGCCAGCAGTTTGGGAGGGGCGCGCCCGCGCGAGCAGTACTTC.